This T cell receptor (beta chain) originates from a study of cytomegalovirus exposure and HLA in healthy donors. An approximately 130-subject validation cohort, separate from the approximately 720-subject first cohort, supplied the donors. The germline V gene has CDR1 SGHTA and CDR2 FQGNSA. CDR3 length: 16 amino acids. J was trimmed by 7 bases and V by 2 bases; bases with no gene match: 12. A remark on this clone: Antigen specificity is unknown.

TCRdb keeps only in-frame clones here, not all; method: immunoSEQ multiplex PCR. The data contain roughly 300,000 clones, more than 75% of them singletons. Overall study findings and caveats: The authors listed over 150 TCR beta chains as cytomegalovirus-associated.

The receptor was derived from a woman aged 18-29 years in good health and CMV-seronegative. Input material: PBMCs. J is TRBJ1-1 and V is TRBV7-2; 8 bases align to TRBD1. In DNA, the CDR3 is TGTGCCAGCAGCTTAAATAATCCCGCACAGGGGGGTGAAGCTTTCTTT. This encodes CASSLNNPAQGGEAFF. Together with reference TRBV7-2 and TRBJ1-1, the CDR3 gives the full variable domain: GAGVSQSPSNKVTEKGKDVELRCDPISGHTALYWYRQSLGQGLEFLIYFQGNSAPDKSGLPSDRFSAERTGGSVSTLTIQRTQQEDSAVYLCASSLNNPAQGGEAFFGQGTRLTVV.